Given below is one T cell receptor (beta chain) in context. No cognate antigen has been identified for it. Base qualities are not recorded, but no much larger clone differs from it by a single base. The collaborating institutions used their own protocols to collect whole blood in K2EDTA tubes. Collaborator samples were shipped for TCRbeta analysis as frozen whole blood, isolated PBMCs, or DNA extracted from either sample type. TCRbeta CDR3 regions were amplified from genomic DNA by means of the immunoSEQ Assay, a bias-controlled multiplex PCR. For the original study's pipeline: Nucleated cell counts per sample were estimated from amplification of reference gene primers within the assay. Sequence reads were collapsed and filtered to measure the absolute abundance of every unique TCRbeta CDR3 rearrangement. Productive Simpson clonality was computed per sample as the square root of Simpson's diversity index over productive rearrangements. In TCRdb, the immuneACCESS table is reduced to in-frame sequences with V and J assigned. These tables do not hold every clone; where another copy was compared, an unresolved V gene accounts for under half, and the others remain unexplained. V and J calls and clone size follow that table, whereas D and trimming were derived from the DNA. The sample has some 150,000 clones on record, about 86% of them singletons. The top ten clonotypes cover more than 6.5% of the sample.

Unmatched junction bases come to 8, with V trimmed by 6 bases and J by 1 base. The CDR3, from cysteine to phenylalanine, totals 15 residues. The CDR3 DNA has 45 bases and is translated from base 1. Per the germline V gene, ENHRY is the CDR1 and SYGVKD is the CDR2. The sample is drawn from a study of blood T cell repertoires in COVID-19 (dated by TCRdb to 2020 to 2022). For the study in its entirety: Collaborator samples came from the United States, Italy and Spain and covered acute and convalescent phases of COVID-19. The material from the prospective study consisted of cDNA or gDNA derived from T cells, B-cell-depleted T cells, or PBMCs. The dataset comprised deeply sampled blood TCRbeta repertoires from subjects exposed to, actively infected with, or recovered from COVID-19. A freely available public database, intended as a resource for researchers studying the immune response to SARS-CoV-2, is where the repertoires were released. The samples were drawn from two sources: the first 160 participants of the ongoing ImmuneRACE study, and 1,254 subjects contributed by 6 global collaborators. Nearly every sample came with metadata listing a de-identified subject ID, COVID-19 status, age in years and sex. HLA class I and class II types, where available, came from metadata supplied by the sample provider rather than from assay-based typing. The study at large found these results: How much clinical and demographic metadata was included differed by source and by participant, and the metadata was provided uncurated.

This receptor was identified in a woman aged 45-60 years with active or convalescent COVID-19. The specimen was peripheral blood. The chain employs TRBV10-3 and TRBJ1-1; a stretch of 7 junction bases matches TRBD1. The DNA sequence reads TGTGCCATCAGGGGGGGACAGCCCGGGAACACTGAAGCTTTCTTT. This sequence encodes CAIRGGQPGNTEAFF.